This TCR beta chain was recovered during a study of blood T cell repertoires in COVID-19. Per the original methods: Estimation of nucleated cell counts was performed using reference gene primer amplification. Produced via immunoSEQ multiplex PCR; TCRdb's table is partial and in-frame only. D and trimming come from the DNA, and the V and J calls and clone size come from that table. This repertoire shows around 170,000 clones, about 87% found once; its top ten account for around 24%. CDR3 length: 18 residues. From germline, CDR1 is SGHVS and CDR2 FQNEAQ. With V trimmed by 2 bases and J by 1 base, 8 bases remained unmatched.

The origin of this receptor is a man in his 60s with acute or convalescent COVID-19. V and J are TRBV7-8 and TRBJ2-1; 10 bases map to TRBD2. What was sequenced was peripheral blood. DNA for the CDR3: TGTGCCAGCAGCTTAAGCTTCGGACTAGCGGCATCCTACAATGAGCAGTTCTTC. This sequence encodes CASSLSFGLAASYNEQFF.